In its sample, the clone carrying this TCR beta chain was seen a few times. The V segment lost 6 bases and the J segment 4 bases; nucleotides outside the gene matches: 8. The germline CDR1 and CDR2 sequences are MNHEY and SMNVEV (reference sequence). This CDR3 contains 14 residues. These data originate in a study of T cell changes during pregnancy in multiple sclerosis. This table comes from immunoSEQ multiplex PCR, and its TCRdb copy is limited to in-frame clones, with some not included. The repertoire has 20,000 to 30,000 clones, more than 75% of them found once; the top ten carry 0.74%. This TCR derives from a female donor in good health, enrolled as a control in a pregnancy study. This rearrangement joins TRBV27 to TRBJ2-7; 8 bases are a match to TRBD1. The material sequenced was CD4+ T cells from peripheral blood mononuclear cells, taken in the first trimester of pregnancy. CDR3 region: CASSSGTGRYEQYF. The CDR3 coding sequence is TGTGCCAGCAGCTCCGGGACAGGCCGGTACGAGCAGTACTTC.